One and the same sample provided the 10 T cell receptor beta chains below, sequenced in a study of blood T cell repertoires in COVID-19. Produced via immunoSEQ multiplex PCR; TCRdb's table is partial and in-frame only. This sample has approximately 190,000 clones; over 80% occur once, and the top ten carry under 5.5%. The specimen was peripheral blood. These receptors were taken from a woman aged 25 to 45 with acute or convalescent COVID-19.

This clone was recorded only once. The J gene is TRBJ1-1, the V gene TRBV19, with TRBD1 as a possible D gene (6 bases). Looked up from germline, CDR1 is LNHDA and CDR2 is SQIVND (reference sequence). V shed 8 bases and J shed 1 base, with 11 bases lying between them. This CDR3 region has 13 residues. The CDR3 loop is CASSTGSNTEAFF. The CDR3 DNA is TGTGCCAGTTCTACAGGGTCGAACACTGAAGCTTTCTTT.

V usage is TRBV6-6 and J usage is TRBJ2-7; 13 bases match TRBD2. In germline, CDR1 is MNHNY, CDR2 SVGAGI (reference sequence). V lost 5 bases and J lost 4; bases outside the gene matches: 2. The CDR3 has 14 amino acids. Here the CDR3 DNA reads TGTGCCAGCAGTGGACTAGCGGGAGAATACGAGCAGTACTTC. Protein sequence: CASSGLAGEYEQYF.

This clone has a single count. This chain connects TRBV15 to TRBJ1-4; 7 bases line up with TRBD1. Germline V gene lookup returns CDR1 LNHNV and CDR2 YYDKDF (reference sequence). The CDR3 has 15 amino acids. After removal of 1 base from V and 6 bases from J, the junction contained 5 bases not matched to a gene. The CDR3 loop reads CATSRAGGADEKLFF. The CDR3 nucleotides read TGTGCCACCAGCAGAGCAGGGGGTGCAGATGAAAAACTGTTTTTT.

The rearrangement links TRBV12-3 or TRBV12-4 to TRBJ2-7; TRBD2 matches at 9 bases. Trimming at V came to 6 bases and at J to 6 bases, leaving 6 bases not matched to a gene. There are 13 residues in the CDR3. In DNA form, the CDR3 reads TGTGCCAGCAGGGGGCTAGCGGGACTCGAGCAGTACTTC. Translation gives CASRGLAGLEQYF.

J is TRBJ1-6 and V is TRBV28; 12 nucleotides match TRBD1. Germline V CDR1 and CDR2: MDHEN, SYDVKM. The CDR3 has 16 residues. V was pared by 4 bases and J by 10 bases, with 8 bases of the junction left unmatched. The CDR3 DNA follows: TGTGCCAGCAGTTCCGGGACAGGGGGCTGGGGGTCACCCCTCCACTTT. Its translation: CASSSGTGGWGSPLHF.

The CDR3 sequence: CASSLALGGASYEQYF. CDR3 nucleotides: TGTGCCAGCAGCTTAGCGCTGGGCGGGGCTTCCTACGAGCAGTACTTC. V usage is TRBV7-8 and J usage is TRBJ2-7; D is perhaps TRBD2 (6 bases). The V end lost 0 bases, the J end lost 1 base, and 13 bases lay between the germline ends. The CDR3 has 16 residues. Germline V CDR1 and CDR2: SGHVS, FQNEAQ.

This clone was picked up one time. In DNA, the CDR3 is TGTGCCAGTAGTATAGATGGGGCGGAATACAATGAGCAGTTCTTC. Amino acids: CASSIDGAEYNEQFF. The chain joins TRBV19 to TRBJ2-1; maybe TRBD1 (5 bases). CDR1 and CDR2 from the germline V gene are LNHDA and SQIVND (reference sequence). The CDR3 consists of 15 residues. Trimming cost V 0 bases and J 4 bases, with 10 bases left between them.

In its sample, this clone was seen once. The rearrangement links TRBV7-3 to TRBJ2-1; D unresolved. V shed 2 bases and J shed 0 bases, with 8 bases lying between them. The CDR3 is 15 residues long. The V gene's germline CDR1 is SGHTA and CDR2 FQGTGA. The chain's CDR3 is CASSLAPSSYNEQFF. The CDR3 DNA reads as TGTGCCAGCAGCTTAGCGCCAAGCTCCTACAATGAGCAGTTCTTC.

This clone was recorded only once. Germline is not matched at one junction end, which may reflect a read error. The CDR3 sequence: CASSPPGQAEVDTQYF. CDR3 in DNA: TGTGCTAGCAGCCCACCGGGACAGGCAGAGGTAGATACGCAGTATTTT. The chain combines TRBV7-7 with TRBJ2-3, with TRBD1 matching over 8 bases. The CDR3 is 16 residues long. Germline V gene sequence: CDR1 SSHAT, CDR2 FNYEAQ (reference sequence).

The chain joins TRBV11-3 to TRBJ2-1; possibly TRBD1 for D (5 bases). V lost 5 bases, J lost 5 bases, and 10 bases lay in between. Germline-derived CDR1 and CDR2 are SGHNT and YENEEA. CDR3 length: 13 residues. The CDR3 DNA is TGTGCCAGCAGCCCGATGACAGACAATGAGCAGTTCTTC. This gives the protein CASSPMTDNEQFF. The full variable domain, its missing parts supplied by reference TRBV11-3 and TRBJ2-1, is EAGVVQSPRYKIIEKKQPVAFWCNPISGHNTLYWYLQNLGQGPELLIRYENEEAVDDSQLPKDRFSAERLKGVDSTLKIQPAELGDSAVYLCASSPMTDNEQFFGPGTRLTVL.